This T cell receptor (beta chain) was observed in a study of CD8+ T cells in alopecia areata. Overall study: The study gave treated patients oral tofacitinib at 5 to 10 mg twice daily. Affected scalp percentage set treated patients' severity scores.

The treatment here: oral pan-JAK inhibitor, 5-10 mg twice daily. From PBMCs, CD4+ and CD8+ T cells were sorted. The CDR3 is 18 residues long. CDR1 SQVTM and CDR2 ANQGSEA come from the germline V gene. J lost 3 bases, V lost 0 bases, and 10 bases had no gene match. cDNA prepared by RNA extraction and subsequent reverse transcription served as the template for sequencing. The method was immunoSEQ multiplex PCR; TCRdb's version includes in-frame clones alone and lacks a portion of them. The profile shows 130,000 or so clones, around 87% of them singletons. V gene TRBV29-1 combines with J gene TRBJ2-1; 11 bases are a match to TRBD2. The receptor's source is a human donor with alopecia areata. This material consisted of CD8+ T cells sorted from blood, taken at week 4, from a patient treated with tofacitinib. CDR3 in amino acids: CSVEDPIRGLADYNEQFF. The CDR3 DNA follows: TGCAGCGTTGAAGATCCGATCAGGGGACTAGCGGACTACAATGAGCAGTTCTTC.